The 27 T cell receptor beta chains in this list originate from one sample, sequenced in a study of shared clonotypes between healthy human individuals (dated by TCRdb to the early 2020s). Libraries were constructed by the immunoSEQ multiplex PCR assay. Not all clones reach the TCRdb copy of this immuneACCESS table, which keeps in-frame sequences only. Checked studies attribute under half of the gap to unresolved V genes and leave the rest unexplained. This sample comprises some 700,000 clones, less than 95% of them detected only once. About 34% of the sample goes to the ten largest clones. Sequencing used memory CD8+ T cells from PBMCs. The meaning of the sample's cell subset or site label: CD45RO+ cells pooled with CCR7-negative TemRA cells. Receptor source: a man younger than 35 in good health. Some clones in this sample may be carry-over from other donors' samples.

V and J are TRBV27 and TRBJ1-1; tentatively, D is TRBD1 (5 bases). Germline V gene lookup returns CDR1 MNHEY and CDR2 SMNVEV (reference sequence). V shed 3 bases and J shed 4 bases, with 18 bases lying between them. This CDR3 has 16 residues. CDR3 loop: CASSFLFPTGGTEAFF. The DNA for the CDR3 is TGTGCCAGCAGTTTCCTTTTTCCGACCGGGGGCACTGAAGCTTTCTTT.

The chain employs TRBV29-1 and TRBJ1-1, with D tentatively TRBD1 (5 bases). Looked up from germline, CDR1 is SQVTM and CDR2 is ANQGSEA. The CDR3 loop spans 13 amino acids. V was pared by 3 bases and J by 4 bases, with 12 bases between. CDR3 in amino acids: CSVEGGLSTEAFF. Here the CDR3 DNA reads TGCAGCGTTGAGGGGGGATTGAGCACTGAAGCTTTCTTT.

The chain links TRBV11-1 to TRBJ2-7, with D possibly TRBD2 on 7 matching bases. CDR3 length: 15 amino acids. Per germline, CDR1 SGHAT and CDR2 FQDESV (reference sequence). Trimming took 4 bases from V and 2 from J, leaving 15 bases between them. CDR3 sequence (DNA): TGTGCCAGCAGCTCCGGGGGGACACCCGCCTACGAGCAGTACTTC. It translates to CASSSGGTPAYEQYF.

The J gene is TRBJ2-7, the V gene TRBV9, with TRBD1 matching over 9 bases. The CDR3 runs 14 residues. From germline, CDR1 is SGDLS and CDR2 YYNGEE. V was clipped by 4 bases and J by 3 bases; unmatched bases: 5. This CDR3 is CASSLGQGSYEQYF. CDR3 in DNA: TGTGCCAGCAGCTTGGGACAGGGTAGCTACGAGCAGTACTTC.

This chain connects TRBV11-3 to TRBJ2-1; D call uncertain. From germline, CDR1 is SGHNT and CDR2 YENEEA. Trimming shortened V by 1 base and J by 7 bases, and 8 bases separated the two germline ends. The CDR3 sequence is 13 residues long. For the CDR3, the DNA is TGTGCCAGCAGCTTAGGTCCCCTGAATGAGCAGTTCTTC. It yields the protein CASSLGPLNEQFF. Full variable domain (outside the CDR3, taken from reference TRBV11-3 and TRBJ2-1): EAGVVQSPRYKIIEKKQPVAFWCNPISGHNTLYWYLQNLGQGPELLIRYENEEAVDDSQLPKDRFSAERLKGVDSTLKIQPAELGDSAVYLCASSLGPLNEQFFGPGTRLTVL.

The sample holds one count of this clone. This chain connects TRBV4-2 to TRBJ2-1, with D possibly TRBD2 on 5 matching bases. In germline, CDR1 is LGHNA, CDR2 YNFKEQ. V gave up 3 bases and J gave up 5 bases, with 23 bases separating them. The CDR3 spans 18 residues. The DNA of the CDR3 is TGTGCCAGCAGCCAGTACCGGTTGTCGGGGAGAAGGCACAATGAGCAGTTCTTC. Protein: CASSQYRLSGRRHNEQFF.

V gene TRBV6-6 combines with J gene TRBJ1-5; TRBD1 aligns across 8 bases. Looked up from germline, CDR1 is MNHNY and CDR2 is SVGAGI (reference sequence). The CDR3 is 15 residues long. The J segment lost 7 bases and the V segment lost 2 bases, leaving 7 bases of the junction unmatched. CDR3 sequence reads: CASSYTQGDIQPQHF. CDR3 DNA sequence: TGTGCCAGCAGTTACACACAGGGGGATATCCAGCCCCAGCATTTT.

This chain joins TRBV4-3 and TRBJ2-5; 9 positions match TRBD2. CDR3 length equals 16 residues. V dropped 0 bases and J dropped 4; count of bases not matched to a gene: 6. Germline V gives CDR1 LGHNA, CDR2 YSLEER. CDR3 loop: CASSQDPAGGSETQYF. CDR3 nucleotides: TGCGCCAGCAGCCAAGATCCTGCGGGAGGGTCAGAGACCCAGTACTTC.

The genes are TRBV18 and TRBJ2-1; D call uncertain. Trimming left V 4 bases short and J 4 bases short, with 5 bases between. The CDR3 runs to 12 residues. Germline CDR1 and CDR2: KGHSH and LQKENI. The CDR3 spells CASSRGYNEQFF. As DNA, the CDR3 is TGTGCCAGCTCACGCGGATACAATGAGCAGTTCTTC.

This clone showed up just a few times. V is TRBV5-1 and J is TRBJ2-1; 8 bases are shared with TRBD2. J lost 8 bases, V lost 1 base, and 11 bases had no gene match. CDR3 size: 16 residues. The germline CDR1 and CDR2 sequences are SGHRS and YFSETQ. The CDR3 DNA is TGCGCCAGCAGCTTGCGTCCCAGCGGGAGTGGCGATGAGCAGTTCTTC. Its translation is CASSLRPSGSGDEQFF.

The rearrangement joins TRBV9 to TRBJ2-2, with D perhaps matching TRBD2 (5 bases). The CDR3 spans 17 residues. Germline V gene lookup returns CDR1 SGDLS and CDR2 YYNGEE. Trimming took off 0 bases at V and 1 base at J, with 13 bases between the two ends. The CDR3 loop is CASSVDPTGMNTGELFF. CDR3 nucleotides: TGTGCCAGCAGCGTAGACCCCACGGGGATGAACACCGGGGAGCTGTTTTTT. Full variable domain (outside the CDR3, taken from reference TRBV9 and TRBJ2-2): DSGVTQTPKHLITATGQRVTLRCSPRSGDLSVYWYQQSLDQGLQFLIQYYNGEERAKGNILERFSAQQFPDLHSELNLSSLELGDSALYFCASSVDPTGMNTGELFFGEGSRLTVL.

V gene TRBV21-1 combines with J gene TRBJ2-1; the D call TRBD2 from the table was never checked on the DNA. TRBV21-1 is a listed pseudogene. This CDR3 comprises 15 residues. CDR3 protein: CASSTPGREDNEQFF. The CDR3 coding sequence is TGTGCCAGCAGCACCCCTGGTAGGGAGGACAATGAGCAGTTCTTC.

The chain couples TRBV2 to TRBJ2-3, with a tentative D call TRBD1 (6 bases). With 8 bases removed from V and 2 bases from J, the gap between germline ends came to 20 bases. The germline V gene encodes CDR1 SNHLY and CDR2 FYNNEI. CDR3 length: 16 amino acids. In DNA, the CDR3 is TGTGCCAGCCTACGGAATAAACAGGGCCCCACAGATACGCAGTATTTT. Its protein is CASLRNKQGPTDTQYF.

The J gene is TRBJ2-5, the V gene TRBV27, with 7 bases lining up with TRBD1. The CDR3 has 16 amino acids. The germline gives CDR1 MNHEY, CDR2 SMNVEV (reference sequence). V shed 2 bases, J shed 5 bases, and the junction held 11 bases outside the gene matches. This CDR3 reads CASSLVTGYPWETQYF. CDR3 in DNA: TGTGCCAGCAGTTTAGTGACAGGGTACCCCTGGGAGACCCAGTACTTC.

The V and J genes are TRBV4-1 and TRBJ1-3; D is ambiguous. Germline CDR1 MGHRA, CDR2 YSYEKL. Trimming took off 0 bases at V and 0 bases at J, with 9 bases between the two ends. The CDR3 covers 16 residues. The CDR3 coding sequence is TGCGCCAGCAGCCAAGATCGGCCAGTCTCTGGAAACACCATATATTTT. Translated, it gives CASSQDRPVSGNTIYF.

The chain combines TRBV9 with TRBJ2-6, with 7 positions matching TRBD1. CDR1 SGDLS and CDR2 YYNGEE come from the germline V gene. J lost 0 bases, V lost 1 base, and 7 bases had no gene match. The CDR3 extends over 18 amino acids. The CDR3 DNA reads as TGTGCCAGCAGCGTACAAAGGGACAGTCCCTCTGGGGCCAACGTCCTGACTTTC. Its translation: CASSVQRDSPSGANVLTF.

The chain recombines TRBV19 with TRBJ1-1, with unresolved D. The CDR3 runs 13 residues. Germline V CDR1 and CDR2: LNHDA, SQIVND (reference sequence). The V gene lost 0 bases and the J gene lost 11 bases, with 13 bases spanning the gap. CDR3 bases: TGTGCCAGTAGTATAGATGGAGAGTCATCGGCTTTCTTT. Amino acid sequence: CASSIDGESSAFF. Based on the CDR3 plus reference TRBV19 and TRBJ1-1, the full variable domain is DGGITQSPKYLFRKEGQNVTLSCEQNLNHDAMYWYRQDPGQGLRLIYYSQIVNDFQKGDIAEGYSVSREKKESFPLTVTSAQKNPTAFYLCASSIDGESSAFFGQGTRLTVV.

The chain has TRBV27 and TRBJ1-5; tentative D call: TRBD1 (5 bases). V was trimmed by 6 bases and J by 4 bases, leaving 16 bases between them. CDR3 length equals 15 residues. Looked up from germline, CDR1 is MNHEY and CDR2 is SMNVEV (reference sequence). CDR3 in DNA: TGTGCCAGCAGGAGAGGGACGGGGGGGAATCAGCCCCAGCATTTT. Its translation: CASRRGTGGNQPQHF.

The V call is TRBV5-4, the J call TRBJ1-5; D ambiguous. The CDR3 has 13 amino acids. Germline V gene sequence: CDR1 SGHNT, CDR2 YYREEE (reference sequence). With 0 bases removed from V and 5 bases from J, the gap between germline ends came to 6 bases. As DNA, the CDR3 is TGTGCCAGCAGCTTGGGAGTTGATCAGCCCCAGCATTTT. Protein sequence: CASSLGVDQPQHF.

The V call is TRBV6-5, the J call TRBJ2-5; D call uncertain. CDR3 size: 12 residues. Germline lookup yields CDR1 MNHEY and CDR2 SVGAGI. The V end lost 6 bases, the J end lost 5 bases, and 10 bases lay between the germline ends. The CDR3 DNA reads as TGTGCCAGCAGCAGTCCTATGGAGACCCAGTACTTC. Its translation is CASSSPMETQYF.

CDR3 nucleotides: TGTGCCAGCAGTGTTTATACCCATAGCACAGATACGCAGTATTTT. Protein sequence: CASSVYTHSTDTQYF. The chain couples TRBV6-1 to TRBJ2-3; D gene unclear. V was clipped by 4 bases and J by 0 bases, with 11 bases between them. Germline V CDR1 and CDR2: MNHNS, SASEGT. This CDR3 comprises 15 residues.

The CDR3 region is CASSEGVTSGYNEQFF. The CDR3 DNA follows: TGTGCCAGCAGCGAGGGGGTGACTAGCGGTTACAATGAGCAGTTCTTC. The chain couples TRBV9 to TRBJ2-1; 9 nucleotides line up with TRBD2. CDR3 length: 16 amino acids. Germline lookup yields CDR1 SGDLS and CDR2 YYNGEE. Trimming removed 3 bases from V and 4 bases from J; junction bases left unmatched: 8. The full variable domain, rest sourced from reference TRBV9 and TRBJ2-1, is DSGVTQTPKHLITATGQRVTLRCSPRSGDLSVYWYQQSLDQGLQFLIQYYNGEERAKGNILERFSAQQFPDLHSELNLSSLELGDSALYFCASSEGVTSGYNEQFFGPGTRLTVL.

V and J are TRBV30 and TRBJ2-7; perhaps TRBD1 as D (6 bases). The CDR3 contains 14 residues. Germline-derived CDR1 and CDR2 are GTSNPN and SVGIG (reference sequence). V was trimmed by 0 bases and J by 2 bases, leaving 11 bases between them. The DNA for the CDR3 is TGTGCCTGGAGTGTATGGGACAAGCCCTACGAGCAGTACTTC. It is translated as CAWSVWDKPYEQYF.

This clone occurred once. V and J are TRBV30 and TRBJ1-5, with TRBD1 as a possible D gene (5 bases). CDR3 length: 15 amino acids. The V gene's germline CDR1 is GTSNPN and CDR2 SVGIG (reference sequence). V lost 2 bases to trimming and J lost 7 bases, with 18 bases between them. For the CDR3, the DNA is TGTGCCTGGAGTTTTTTGGGGGGGGGAATACAGCCCCAGCATTTT. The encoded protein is CAWSFLGGGIQPQHF.

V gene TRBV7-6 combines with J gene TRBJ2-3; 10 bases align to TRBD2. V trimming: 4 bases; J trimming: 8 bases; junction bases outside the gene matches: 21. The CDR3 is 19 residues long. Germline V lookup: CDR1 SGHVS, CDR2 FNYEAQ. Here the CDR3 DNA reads TGTGCCAGCAGCTCTTTTCTAGCGGGGGTTATGGGAGTGTCCCTTACGCAGTATTTT. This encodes CASSSFLAGVMGVSLTQYF.

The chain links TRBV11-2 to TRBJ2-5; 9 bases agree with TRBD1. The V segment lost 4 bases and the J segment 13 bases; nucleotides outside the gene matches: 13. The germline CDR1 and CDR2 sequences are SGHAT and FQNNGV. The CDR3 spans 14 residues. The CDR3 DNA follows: TGTGCCAGCAGCTCATCGGGACAGGGCGCGATCGGGTACTTC. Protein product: CASSSSGQGAIGYF.

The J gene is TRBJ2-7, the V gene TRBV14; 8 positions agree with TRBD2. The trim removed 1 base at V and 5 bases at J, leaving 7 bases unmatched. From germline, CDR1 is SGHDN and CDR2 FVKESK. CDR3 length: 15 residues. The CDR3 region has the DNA TGTGCCAGCAGCCAAGGGTGGACTAGCCAGGACGAGCAGTACTTC. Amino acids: CASSQGWTSQDEQYF.